This T cell receptor (beta chain) is drawn from a study of cytomegalovirus exposure and HLA in healthy donors. Assay used: immunoSEQ multiplex PCR; TCRdb lists only in-frame clones, some missing. The sample consists of fewer than 200,000 clones, 65% to 85% of them appearing once. This CDR3 contains 14 residues. Trimming stripped 6 bases from V and 7 bases from J, with 19 bases between. CDR1 is SGHVS and CDR2 is FQNEAQ in the germline V gene. This clonotype was obtained from a woman under 30 in good health and CMV-seropositive. The V call is TRBV7-8, the J call TRBJ2-7, with D perhaps matching TRBD2 (5 bases). The sequencing sample was made of PBMCs. In nucleotides, the CDR3 is TGTGCCAGCAGTCCCGGCCGGGGTATAGAGGAGCAGTACTTC. This gives the protein CASSPGRGIEEQYF.